This T cell receptor (beta chain) stems from a study of blood T cell repertoires in COVID-19 (dated by TCRdb to 2018 to 2020). Some background on the complete study: The collaborator samples originated in the United States, Italy and Spain and spanned the acute and convalescent phases of COVID-19. The dataset comprised deeply sampled blood TCRbeta repertoires from subjects exposed to, actively infected with, or recovered from COVID-19. Samples were obtained from the ongoing ImmuneRACE study (first 160 participants) and from 1,254 subjects provided by 6 global collaborators. Sample metadata almost always included a de-identified subject ID, COVID-19 status, age in years and sex. Where available, HLA class I and class II types were obtained from metadata supplied by the sample provider rather than from assay-based typing. The prospective study material was composed of cDNA or gDNA derived from T cells, B-cell-depleted T cells, or PBMCs. The repertoires were released in a freely available public database meant as a resource for research on the immune response to SARS-CoV-2. What the authors observed across the whole study: The quantity of clinical and demographic metadata differed by source and by participant and was supplied without curation.

About this clone itself: Its antigen remains undetermined. Base qualities are not provided; no much larger clone lies one nucleotide away. The same CDR3 also results from other DNA sequences found in this sample.

The immunoSEQ Assay, a bias-controlled multiplex PCR, was used to amplify TCRbeta CDR3 regions from genomic DNA. From the authors' description of their analysis: The number of nucleated cells in each sample was estimated by amplification of reference gene primers within the assay. To quantify the absolute abundance of each unique TCRbeta CDR3 rearrangement, sequence reads were collapsed and filtered. Productive Simpson clonality was computed per sample as the square root of Simpson's diversity index over productive rearrangements. Not all clones reach the TCRdb copy of this immuneACCESS table, which keeps in-frame sequences only. Checked studies attribute under half of the gap to unresolved V genes and leave the rest unexplained. V and J calls and clone size are as listed in that table; D and trimming were resolved from the DNA. The sample yields over 350,000 clones; roughly 88% were counted once. The top ten constitute around 0.97% of the sample.

Participants in the prospective study were enrolled through a virtual design, were aged roughly 18 to 100 years, and lived in 20 to 30 United States geographic areas. To assign participants to cohorts, the prospective study relied on clinical history that participants themselves reported in a screening survey and a study questionnaire. In the prospective study, mobile phlebotomists collected whole blood, serum and a nasopharyngeal or oropharyngeal swab from each participant. Participants in the prospective study had the option to provide additional blood draws and questionnaires over an approximately 2-month period. Before DNA extraction, blood samples from the prospective study were shipped at room temperature or frozen. This TCR came from a woman under 40 with acute COVID-19. Specimen: PBMCs or T cells enriched from blood (not recorded which).

The nucleotide sequence is TGTGCCAGCAGCTGGGGCCGCGGGGCAGGGGATACGCAGTATTTT. This codes for CASSWGRGAGDTQYF. The chain joins TRBV5-5 to TRBJ2-3; a weak D assignment points to TRBD2 (6 bases agree). The CDR3 runs 15 amino acids, cysteine and phenylalanine included. Only the CDR3 DNA is retained, 45 bases long and in frame from the first base. Per the germline V gene (reference sequence), SGHKS is the CDR1 and YYEKEE is the CDR2. Deletion took 3 bases off V and 6 bases off J, with a span of 17 bases between the germline ends.